The 22 T cell receptor beta chains listed next were all sequenced from one sample in a study of OX40 agonist ivuxolimab in advanced cancers. Clones were sequenced by immunoSEQ multiplex PCR, and TCRdb holds only the in-frame ones, with some missing. This table holds about 97,000 clones, roughly nine tenths found once. The material was CD4+ or CD8+ T cells sorted from blood, obtained in a trial of the OX40 agonist ivuxolimab. These receptor sequences come from an adult with an advanced solid tumor such as melanoma, head and neck, liver or kidney cancer.

The chain has TRBV2 and TRBJ1-2; 9 positions agree with TRBD1. J lost 7 bases, V lost 9 bases, and 15 bases had no gene match. Per germline, CDR1 SNHLY and CDR2 FYNNEI. The CDR3 length is 15 residues. This CDR3 reads CARGPRDRDYFGYTF. In DNA, the CDR3 is TGTGCCAGGGGACCCCGGGACAGGGATTACTTTGGCTACACCTTC.

This clone has just a few counts. The chain links TRBV6-6 to TRBJ2-5; 11 nucleotides line up with TRBD2. J gave up 4 bases and V 5 bases, and 6 bases lay outside the gene matches. The CDR3 loop spans 15 amino acids. Germline V gives CDR1 MNHNY, CDR2 SVGAGI (reference sequence). The DNA for the CDR3 is TGTGCCAGCAGTCCACTAGCGGGGGAGGCAGAGACCCAGTACTTC. Protein: CASSPLAGEAETQYF.

V usage is TRBV27 and J usage is TRBJ2-6; D is ambiguous. The germline V and J ends were trimmed by 7 bases and 1 base, with 5 bases remaining between them. Germline CDR1 is MNHEY and CDR2 is SMNVEV (reference sequence). The CDR3 consists of 13 residues. CDR3 bases: TGTGCCAGCAAGGTTTCTGGGGCCAACGTCCTGACTTTC. Protein product: CASKVSGANVLTF. Full variable domain (outside the CDR3, taken from reference TRBV27 and TRBJ2-6): EAQVTQNPRYLITVTGKKLTVTCSQNMNHEYMSWYRQDPGLGLRQIYYSMNVEVTDKGDVPEGYKVSRKEKRNFPLILESPSPNQTSLYFCASKVSGANVLTFGAGSRLTVL.

The chain recombines TRBV5-1 with TRBJ1-1, with 7 bases fitting TRBD1. J was trimmed by 0 bases and V by 0 bases; bases with no gene match: 5. CDR1 SGHRS and CDR2 YFSETQ come from the germline V gene. The CDR3 is made up of 16 amino acids. The DNA of the CDR3 is TGCGCCAGCAGCTTGGAGGGGGCCGGGATGAACACTGAAGCTTTCTTT. It codes for CASSLEGAGMNTEAFF.

J is TRBJ2-1 and V is TRBV2, with D maybe TRBD1 (6 bases). V shed 8 bases and J shed 6 bases, with 11 bases lying between them. The V gene's germline CDR1 is SNHLY and CDR2 FYNNEI. The CDR3 extends over 12 amino acids. The CDR3 region has the DNA TGTGCCAGCGAACTAGGGGGCAATGAGCAGTTCTTC. Its protein is CASELGGNEQFF.

The chain carries TRBV19 and TRBJ2-2; TRBD2 matches 12 bases. The CDR3 loop spans 16 amino acids. CDR1 LNHDA and CDR2 SQIVND come from the germline V gene (reference sequence). V gave up 5 bases and J gave up 2 bases; unmatched junction bases: 3. The CDR3 spells CASSPTSGGNTGELFF. CDR3 nucleotide sequence: TGTGCCAGTAGTCCGACTAGCGGGGGTAACACCGGGGAGCTGTTTTTT.

The chain links TRBV6-6 to TRBJ1-4; D possibly corresponds to TRBD1 (5 bases). The V end lost 6 bases, the J end lost 0 bases, and 11 bases lay between the germline ends. The CDR3 covers 15 residues. Germline V gene lookup returns CDR1 MNHNY and CDR2 SVGAGI (reference sequence). The CDR3: CASRRDSATNEKLFF. In DNA form, the CDR3 reads TGTGCCAGCAGGCGAGACAGCGCAACTAATGAAAAACTGTTTTTT.

The chain joins TRBV7-2 to TRBJ1-2; 8 positions match TRBD1. The germline V gene encodes CDR1 SGHTA and CDR2 FQGNSA. The V and J ends lost 7 bases and 6 bases, in that order; junction bases with no gene match: 7. The CDR3 loop spans 13 amino acids. In DNA form, the CDR3 reads TGTGCCAGCACCATGACAGGGGCGAATGGCTACACCTTC. Amino acid sequence: CASTMTGANGYTF.

The chain is built from TRBV7-9 and TRBJ2-4, with 8 bases matching TRBD1. Trimming removed 5 bases from V and 4 bases from J; junction bases left unmatched: 7. The CDR3 length is 15 residues. Germline loops: CDR1 SEHNR, CDR2 FQNEAQ (reference sequence). The CDR3, as DNA: TGTGCCAGCAGCCCACCAACAGGGGGGAAAAACATTCAGTACTTC. Amino acid sequence: CASSPPTGGKNIQYF.

This rearrangement joins TRBV2 to TRBJ2-2; unclear D gene. V lost 1 base and J lost 5, with 8 bases in between. CDR1 SNHLY and CDR2 FYNNEI come from the germline V gene. The CDR3 spans 14 residues. The CDR3 loop is CASSEGDNTGELFF. CDR3 in DNA: TGTGCCAGCAGTGAAGGTGACAATACCGGGGAGCTGTTTTTT.

J is TRBJ1-5 and V is TRBV5-5; D might be TRBD1 (5 bases). The germline V and J ends were trimmed by 2 bases and 4 bases, with 13 bases remaining between them. Germline CDR1 SGHKS, CDR2 YYEKEE (reference sequence). CDR3 length: 15 residues. CDR3 sequence reads: CASSLAGRVNQPQHF. CDR3 DNA: TGTGCCAGCAGCTTAGCGGGACGGGTAAATCAGCCCCAGCATTTT.

This CDR3 is CASRAGMNTGELFF. DNA of the CDR3: TGCGCCAGCAGGGCGGGGATGAACACCGGGGAGCTGTTTTTT. V is TRBV10-2 and J is TRBJ2-2; a possible D gene is TRBD2 (6 bases). Germline CDR1 and CDR2: WSHSY and SAAADI. Trimming stripped 6 bases from V and 1 base from J, with 9 bases between. This CDR3 contains 14 residues.

The CDR3 reads CASRKGGATAFF. In DNA form, the CDR3 reads TGTGCCAGCAGGAAAGGGGGCGCGACAGCTTTCTTT. The chain has TRBV7-9 and TRBJ1-1; 7 bases fit TRBD1. After removal of 6 bases from V and 10 bases from J, the junction contained 8 bases not matched to a gene. Germline V gene sequence: CDR1 SEHNR, CDR2 FQNEAQ (reference sequence). The CDR3 is 12 amino acids. The full variable domain, with the rest looked up from reference TRBV7-9 and TRBJ1-1, is DTGVSQNPRHKITKRGQNVTFRCDPISEHNRLYWYRQTLGQGPEFLTYFQNEAQLEKSRLLSDRFSAERPKGSFSTLEIQRTEQGDSAMYLCASRKGGATAFFGQGTRLTVV.

The chain links TRBV7-3 to TRBJ2-5; 7 positions agree with TRBD1. Germline CDR1 is SGHTA and CDR2 is FQGTGA. The V and J ends lost 0 bases and 9 bases, in that order; junction bases with no gene match: 7. This CDR3 contains 14 residues. Here the CDR3 reads CASSLTSGTGAQYF. In DNA form, the CDR3 reads TGTGCCAGCAGCTTAACGTCGGGAACAGGGGCCCAGTACTTC.

J is TRBJ2-3 and V is TRBV9; 8 bases fit TRBD2. V shed 2 bases, J shed 5 bases, and the junction held 4 bases outside the gene matches. CDR1 SGDLS and CDR2 YYNGEE come from the germline V gene. The CDR3 consists of 14 residues. The CDR3 loop is CASSVSAGGDTQYF. The DNA of the CDR3 is TGTGCCAGCAGCGTTTCGGCGGGGGGAGATACGCAGTATTTT. Complete variable domain (other parts from reference TRBV9 and TRBJ2-3): DSGVTQTPKHLITATGQRVTLRCSPRSGDLSVYWYQQSLDQGLQFLIQYYNGEERAKGNILERFSAQQFPDLHSELNLSSLELGDSALYFCASSVSAGGDTQYFGPGTRLTVL.

The chain links TRBV19 to TRBJ1-4, with unresolved D. Germline values: CDR1 LNHDA, CDR2 SQIVND (reference sequence). Trimming cost V 7 bases and J 4 bases, with 16 bases left between them. The CDR3 extends over 15 amino acids. The CDR3 protein is CASKKGPTGNEKLFF. The CDR3 nucleotides read TGTGCCAGTAAGAAGGGCCCAACGGGTAATGAAAAACTGTTTTTT.

The chain links TRBV5-6 to TRBJ1-2; D is possibly TRBD1 (6 bases). Per germline, CDR1 SGHDT and CDR2 YYEEEE. Trimming took off 1 base at V and 5 bases at J, with 12 bases between the two ends. The CDR3 runs to 14 residues. The CDR3 bases are TGTGCCAGCAGCTTGTCGGGGGGCGCTTATGGCTACACCTTC. It translates to CASSLSGGAYGYTF. Combining the CDR3 with reference TRBV5-6 and TRBJ1-2 gives the whole variable domain DAGVTQSPTHLIKTRGQQVTLRCSPKSGHDTVSWYQQALGQGPQFIFQYYEEEERQRGNFPDRFSGHQFPNYSSELNVNALLLGDSALYLCASSLSGGAYGYTFGSGTRLTVV.

The V call is TRBV6-1, the J call TRBJ2-2; 11 nucleotides agree with TRBD1. Germline values: CDR1 MNHNS, CDR2 SASEGT. The CDR3 length is 14 residues. V was clipped by 4 bases and J by 6 bases; unmatched bases: 1. The CDR3 DNA is TGTGCCAGCAGTGCGGACAGGGGGCCCGGGGAGCTGTTTTTT. It codes for CASSADRGPGELFF.

V usage is TRBV9 and J usage is TRBJ1-4; no reliable D call. V was trimmed by 4 bases and J by 2 bases, leaving 9 bases between them. The CDR3 loop spans 14 amino acids. The germline V gene encodes CDR1 SGDLS and CDR2 YYNGEE. CDR3 amino acids: CASSPQKTNEKLFF. DNA of the CDR3: TGTGCCAGCAGCCCCCAGAAGACTAATGAAAAACTGTTTTTT. The full variable domain, rest sourced from reference TRBV9 and TRBJ1-4, is DSGVTQTPKHLITATGQRVTLRCSPRSGDLSVYWYQQSLDQGLQFLIQYYNGEERAKGNILERFSAQQFPDLHSELNLSSLELGDSALYFCASSPQKTNEKLFFGSGTQLSVL.

The V call is TRBV7-2, the J call TRBJ2-7; D not certain. V was clipped by 6 bases and J by 2 bases, with 8 bases between them. Germline values: CDR1 SGHTA, CDR2 FQGNSA. This CDR3 contains 12 residues. The CDR3 coding sequence is TGTGCCAGCAGTCCGACCCCCTACGAGCAGTACTTC. It encodes CASSPTPYEQYF.

The gene calls are TRBV9 and TRBJ2-1; D call uncertain. Trimming shortened V by 0 bases and J by 4 bases, and 2 bases separated the two germline ends. CDR3 length: 12 amino acids. CDR1 is SGDLS, CDR2 YYNGEE, per germline. This CDR3 is CASSVGYNEQFF. CDR3 in DNA: TGTGCCAGCAGCGTAGGGTACAATGAGCAGTTCTTC.

V is TRBV9 and J is TRBJ2-7; 10 bases align to TRBD1. The length of the CDR3 is 13 residues. CDR1 and CDR2 (germline): SGDLS, YYNGEE. V shed 4 bases, J shed 3 bases, and the junction held 1 base outside the gene matches. The CDR3 protein is CASSRDRGYEQYF. As DNA, the CDR3 is TGTGCCAGCAGCCGGGACAGGGGCTACGAGCAGTACTTC.